This passage covers 18 T cell receptor beta chains from one sample sequenced in a study of CD8 T cells in Susac syndrome. An amount of RNA that ranged from roughly 0.45 to 1 ug was reverse transcribed with random hexamers. TCRdb analysed the immunoSEQ multiplex PCR reads with MiXCR anew, one entry per CDR3 protein. The sample lists about 190,000 distinct CDR3 sequences, 85% to 95% seen once, with roughly 0.15% in the top ten. The specimen sequenced was CD8+ T cells from PBMCs. The receptors were sampled from a human donor with Susac syndrome.

The chain carries TRBV12-3 or TRBV12-4 and TRBJ2-3, with D perhaps TRBD2 (7 bases). CDR3 length: 13 residues. The germline V and J ends were trimmed by 6 bases and 5 bases, with 12 bases remaining between them. The CDR3 is CASSPGGVDTQYF. The CDR3 DNA follows: TGTGCCAGCAGCCCGGGGGGCGTAGATACGCAGTATTTT.

This chain uses TRBV15 with TRBJ1-5, with unresolved D. CDR3 length: 14 residues. V was cut by 0 bases and J by 6 bases, with 9 bases left in between. Germline V gene sequence: CDR1 LNHNV, CDR2 YYDKDF (reference sequence). The CDR3 DNA reads as TGTGCCACCAGCAGAGATCGTCTTGGTCAGCCCCAGCATTTT. As protein: CATSRDRLGQPQHF. Filled out from reference TRBV15 and TRBJ1-5, the complete variable domain reads DAMVIQNPRYQVTQFGKPVTLSCSQTLNHNVMYWYQQKSSQAPKLLFHYYDKDFNNEADTPDNFQSRRPNTSFCFLDIRSPGLGDTAMYLCATSRDRLGQPQHFGDGTRLSIL.

The chain carries TRBV20-1 and TRBJ2-4; D gene ambiguous. The ends were cut back, 5 bases at V and 0 bases at J, with 20 bases in the middle. The CDR3 spans 17 residues. Germline V gene lookup returns CDR1 DFQATT and CDR2 SNEGSKA (reference sequence). CDR3 in amino acids: CSAPDPPFGLAKNIQYF. As DNA, the CDR3 is TGCAGTGCTCCTGACCCTCCTTTCGGGTTAGCCAAAAACATTCAGTACTTC.

The V gene is TRBV10-3, the J gene TRBJ1-6; no clear D gene. This CDR3 has 13 amino acids. The ends were cut back, 11 bases at V and 8 bases at J, with 16 bases in the middle. From germline, CDR1 is ENHRY and CDR2 SYGVKD. This CDR3 reads CASKGEMDSPLHF. For the CDR3, the DNA is TGTGCCTCCAAGGGAGAAATGGATTCACCCCTCCACTTT.

The rearrangement links TRBV4-1 to TRBJ1-4, with D maybe TRBD1 (5 bases). Trimming removed 1 base from V and 3 bases from J, with 12 bases in between. Germline-derived CDR1 and CDR2 are MGHRA and YSYEKL. CDR3 size: 16 residues. CDR3 sequence (DNA): TGCGCCAGCAGCCAAGCTCCTCAGGGTGCTAATGAAAAACTGTTTTTT. It encodes CASSQAPQGANEKLFF.

The chain recombines TRBV29-1 with TRBJ2-7; weak D call: TRBD2 (6 bases). CDR1 and CDR2 (germline): SQVTM, ANQGSEA. Trimming removed 1 base from V and 2 bases from J, with 15 bases in between. This CDR3 has 15 residues. The CDR3 nucleotides are TGCAGCGTTGAAGTCCGGGGAGGTATTACCTACGAGCAGTACTTC. It codes for CSVEVRGGITYEQYF.

The chain combines TRBV7-9 with TRBJ2-1; TRBD2 matches 10 bases. CDR1 and CDR2 from the germline V gene are SEHNR and FQNEAQ (reference sequence). V was pared by 7 bases and J by 8 bases, with 11 bases of the junction left unmatched. The CDR3 has 15 residues. CDR3 coding DNA: TGTGCCAGCACCCCTCTAGCGGGAGATTTGGATGAGCAGTTCTTC. It is translated as CASTPLAGDLDEQFF.

The chain is built from TRBV10-3 and TRBJ2-3, with 11 positions matching TRBD2. V shed 5 bases and J 4 bases; nucleotides not matched to a gene: 8. Germline V gene sequence: CDR1 ENHRY, CDR2 SYGVKD. The CDR3 contains 16 residues. In DNA form, the CDR3 reads TGTGCCATCAGTTCCCTGACTAGCGGGAAGGCAGATACGCAGTATTTT. It codes for CAISSLTSGKADTQYF.

The chain joins TRBV5-1 to TRBJ2-1; the D gene is possibly TRBD1 (6 bases). The germline V and J ends were trimmed by 2 bases and 9 bases, with 9 bases remaining between them. The germline CDR1 and CDR2 sequences are SGHRS and YFSETQ. This CDR3 has 12 amino acids. For the CDR3, the DNA is TGCGCCAGCAGCTTCGGACAGATTGAGCAGTTCTTC. Translated, it gives CASSFGQIEQFF. The variable domain in full, completed from reference TRBV5-1 and TRBJ2-1, reads KAGVTQTPRYLIKTRGQQVTLSCSPISGHRSVSWYQQTPGQGLQFLFEYFSETQRNKGNFPGRFSGRQFSNSRSEMNVSTLELGDSALYLCASSFGQIEQFFGPGTRLTVL.

This clonotype was detected only a few times. This chain joins TRBV7-2 and TRBJ2-5, with a tentative D call TRBD1 (5 bases). V lost 1 base to trimming and J lost 1 base, with 10 bases between them. The germline V gene has CDR1 SGHTA and CDR2 FQGNSA. The CDR3 has 15 residues. In DNA, the CDR3 is TGTGCCAGCAGCTTAGGACAGCCGAGCCAAGAGACCCAGTACTTC. This encodes CASSLGQPSQETQYF.

The chain carries TRBV6-2 or TRBV6-3 and TRBJ1-1; D call uncertain. This CDR3 spans 12 amino acids. With 5 bases removed from V and 4 bases from J, the gap between germline ends came to 8 bases. Looked up from germline, CDR1 is MNHEY and CDR2 is SVGEGT. In DNA form, the CDR3 reads TGTGCCAGCAGTCCCTGGACCACTGAAGCTTTCTTT. Protein product: CASSPWTTEAFF.

The chain links TRBV19 to TRBJ2-1; possible D gene TRBD1, 5 bases. The CDR3 spans 12 residues. Germline V gene data show CDR1 as LNHDA and CDR2 as SQIVND (reference sequence). Trimming removed 2 bases from V and 12 bases from J, with 11 bases in between. The CDR3 region is CASSIYQGWQFF. Here the CDR3 DNA reads TGTGCCAGTAGTATATACCAGGGTTGGCAGTTCTTC.

The J gene is TRBJ2-1, the V gene TRBV30, with D maybe TRBD2 (7 bases). This CDR3 contains 14 residues. CDR1 and CDR2 (germline): GTSNPN, SVGIG (reference sequence). Trimming removed 1 base from V and 8 bases from J, with 15 bases in between. The CDR3 spells CAWSETGLADEQFF. The CDR3 bases are TGTGCCTGGAGTGAAACAGGGCTAGCGGATGAGCAGTTCTTC.

This rearrangement joins TRBV27 to TRBJ1-5; D may be TRBD1 (6 bases). The CDR3 has 15 amino acids. V shed 1 base and J shed 5 bases, with 12 bases lying between them. The germline V gene encodes CDR1 MNHEY and CDR2 SMNVEV (reference sequence). CDR3 region: CASSLFPGDDQPQHF. The CDR3 bases are TGTGCCAGCAGTTTATTTCCAGGGGATGATCAGCCCCAGCATTTT.

This chain connects TRBV12-5 to TRBJ2-7, with 9 bases aligning to TRBD1. Germline V gives CDR1 LGHNT, CDR2 FRNRAP. The J segment lost 5 bases and the V segment lost 1 base, leaving 6 bases of the junction unmatched. The CDR3 is made up of 15 amino acids. The CDR3, as DNA: TGTGCTAGTGGTTTGGGAGGGACAGGGAGTAACGAGCAGTACTTC. Amino acids: CASGLGGTGSNEQYF.

The chain joins TRBV12-3 or TRBV12-4 to TRBJ2-7; TRBD1 might be the D (6 bases). The CDR3 has 17 amino acids. V was cut by 5 bases and J by 2 bases, with 22 bases left in between. CDR3 bases: TGTGCCAGCAGTCCGAGAACAGGGATTCCGTCTCCCTACGAGCAGTACTTC. Its translation: CASSPRTGIPSPYEQYF.

The chain carries TRBV14 and TRBJ2-3; 8 bases are shared with TRBD2. Germline loops: CDR1 SGHDN, CDR2 FVKESK. V shed 4 bases, J shed 3 bases, and the junction held 18 bases outside the gene matches. This CDR3 comprises 19 residues. The CDR3 nucleotides read TGTGCCAGCAGCCCAGATGTCCCCGTAGCGGGGCGGGGGACAGATACGCAGTATTTT. It is translated as CASSPDVPVAGRGTDTQYF.

The rearrangement joins TRBV3-1 to TRBJ1-6; 7 nucleotides match TRBD1. With 4 bases clipped from V and 3 bases from J, the junction kept 3 bases outside the gene matches. This CDR3 spans 15 amino acids. Germline-derived CDR1 and CDR2 are LGHDT and YNNKEL (reference sequence). The CDR3 bases are TGTGCCAGCAGCCGGGGGACAGTCTATAATTCACCCCTCCACTTT. Translated, it gives CASSRGTVYNSPLHF. Full variable domain (missing parts from reference TRBV3-1 and TRBJ1-6): DTAVSQTPKYLVTQMGNDKSIKCEQNLGHDTMYWYKQDSKKFLKIMFSYNNKELIINETVPNRFSPKSPDKAHLNLHINSLELGDSAVYFCASSRGTVYNSPLHFGNGTRLTVT.